The present TCR beta chain was sequenced within a study of shared clonotypes between healthy human individuals. Findings and limits, study-wide: Among the subsets, naive ones generally showed larger estimated richness than memory ones.

Remarks on this clone: The antigen is undetermined.

Germline assignment: CDR1 LNHDA and CDR2 SQIVND (reference sequence). CDR3 length: 12 residues. Trimming pared 11 bases from V and 0 bases from J, leaving 8 bases between. The test was conducted at deep level. Only in-frame clones appear in the TCRdb table, and some are missing; sequencing was by immunoSEQ multiplex PCR. The sample has around 640,000 clones, approximately 96% seen once; the top ten hold 0.11%. Terminally differentiated effector memory CD45RA+ cells were excluded from the naive CD8 cells, which were CD45RO-negative and positively selected for CCR7. This receptor was taken from a woman between 25 and 40 years old in good health. The chain uses TRBV19 and TRBJ1-3; no clear D. Sequencing was performed on naive CD8+ T cells sorted from blood. CDR3 sequence reads: CAGTDSGNTIYF. DNA of the CDR3: TGTGCCGGCACAGACTCTGGAAACACCATATATTTT.